The 8 T cell receptor beta chains reported below all come from one sample, sequenced in a study of shared clonotypes between healthy human individuals. Generated by immunoSEQ multiplex PCR, the TCRdb table keeps only in-frame clones and is missing some. The data contain 1.4 million to 1.5 million clones, roughly 97% of them seen just once; the ten biggest clones take up over 1%. Sequenced: naive CD4+ T cells sorted from blood. Subset in this sample: CD45RA+ positively selected. The receptors stem from a man between 25 and 39 years old in good health.

The rearrangement uses TRBV5-1 and TRBJ1-2; 8 bases are shared with TRBD1. Germline V gives CDR1 SGHRS, CDR2 YFSETQ. The V and J ends lost 4 bases and 8 bases, in that order; junction bases with no gene match: 4. CDR3 length: 12 amino acids. The CDR3 is CASSLRDRGYTF. In nucleotides, the CDR3 is TGCGCCAGCAGCCTCAGGGACAGGGGCTACACCTTC.

This rearrangement joins TRBV19 to TRBJ2-1; TRBD2 is a possible D gene (5 bases). The CDR3 runs 15 residues. Germline V gene lookup returns CDR1 LNHDA and CDR2 SQIVND (reference sequence). V lost 1 base and J 12 bases, leaving 19 bases between the germline ends. In DNA form, the CDR3 reads TGTGCCAGTAGTATAGGGCTAGCTCGTGGGCCTGGGCAGTTCTTC. Translating gives CASSIGLARGPGQFF. The full variable domain, its missing parts supplied by reference TRBV19 and TRBJ2-1, is DGGITQSPKYLFRKEGQNVTLSCEQNLNHDAMYWYRQDPGQGLRLIYYSQIVNDFQKGDIAEGYSVSREKKESFPLTVTSAQKNPTAFYLCASSIGLARGPGQFFGPGTRLTVL.

A single count supports this clone. The V gene is TRBV27, the J gene TRBJ2-2; D remains ambiguous. Deletions cut 6 bases from V and 0 bases from J, with 20 bases between. The CDR3 is 18 amino acids. Germline CDR1 is MNHEY and CDR2 is SMNVEV (reference sequence). CDR3 bases: TGTGCCAGCAGCTTAAGAATAAGCCGGCGCTCGAACACCGGGGAGCTGTTTTTT. Translating gives CASSLRISRRSNTGELFF.

This clone occurred many times. The V and J genes are TRBV7-3 and TRBJ2-2; D gene unclear. The CDR3 covers 15 residues. V lost 6 bases and J lost 5, with 16 bases in between. Germline lookup yields CDR1 SGHTA and CDR2 FQGTGA. CDR3 in DNA: TGTGCCAGCAGGACGAACGGCCGTCGGACCGGGGAGCTGTTTTTT. Its translation is CASRTNGRRTGELFF.

This chain links TRBV6-5 with TRBJ2-7; D is unclear. Per the germline V gene, CDR1 is MNHEY and CDR2 is SVGAGI. The ends were cut back, 6 bases at V and 2 bases at J, with 14 bases in the middle. The length of the CDR3 is 14 residues. DNA of the CDR3: TGTGCCAGCAGGAACACAGCCGCGACCTACGAGCAGTACTTC. Translation: CASRNTAATYEQYF.

This chain uses TRBV18 with TRBJ2-3; D not resolved. Germline-derived CDR1 and CDR2 are KGHSH and LQKENI. This CDR3 comprises 15 residues. The V end lost 3 bases, the J end lost 4 bases, and 14 bases lay between the germline ends. The CDR3 loop reads CASSPGSGESDTQYF. The CDR3 DNA reads TGTGCCAGCTCACCGGGTAGTGGAGAATCAGATACGCAGTATTTT.

The chain carries TRBV4-1 and TRBJ2-7; D may be TRBD1 (6 bases). The germline V gene has CDR1 MGHRA and CDR2 YSYEKL. The CDR3 is 15 amino acids. Deletions cut 2 bases from V and 0 bases from J, with 11 bases between. In DNA, the CDR3 is TGCGCCAGCAGCCAACGGGACACCTCCTCCTACGAGCAGTACTTC. Amino acid sequence: CASSQRDTSSYEQYF.

The chain combines TRBV7-6 with TRBJ2-3, with 11 bases aligning to TRBD2. V trimming: 4 bases; J trimming: 2 bases; junction bases outside the gene matches: 5. This CDR3 is built from 16 residues. Germline values: CDR1 SGHVS, CDR2 FNYEAQ. Here the CDR3 reads CASSSLAGGTTDTQYF. CDR3 coding DNA: TGTGCCAGCAGCTCGTTAGCGGGAGGGACCACAGATACGCAGTATTTT.